This entry features one TCR beta chain sequence. Antigen specificity is unknown. This record comes from a study of OX40 agonist ivuxolimab in advanced cancers. Study-wide results and limits: The work left the antigen specificity of expanded peripheral T cells undetermined.

Generated by immunoSEQ multiplex PCR, the TCRdb table keeps only in-frame clones and is missing some. This table holds about 83,000 clones, approximately 79% found once. Germline V CDR1 and CDR2: LGHNA, YNFKEQ. Germline trimming cut 0 bases from V and 4 bases from J; bases unmatched to any gene: 8. The CDR3 loop spans 16 amino acids. The V gene is TRBV4-2, the J gene TRBJ1-1, with 7 bases identical to TRBD1. The origin of this receptor is an adult with an advanced solid tumor such as melanoma, head and neck, liver or kidney cancer. This specimen was CD4+ or CD8+ T cells sorted from blood, taken in a trial of the OX40 agonist ivuxolimab. CDR3 amino acids: CASSQEMPGGGTEAFF. Here the CDR3 DNA reads TGTGCCAGCAGCCAAGAAATGCCAGGGGGGGGCACTGAAGCTTTCTTT.